This T cell receptor (beta chain) was captured by sequencing in a study of T-cell reconstitution after alpha-beta-depleted transplantation in children. Study observations and caveats: Roughly two months post-transplant, alpha-beta T cells reportedly originated from several hundred graft clones that had expanded. It was newly produced T cells that mostly accounted for T-cell counts and diversity one year after transplant. Where some patients showed high TCRbeta diversity at day 60, it came from recipient T cells and thymic progenitors that had survived.

TCRbeta library construction was performed incorporating unique molecular identifiers. TCRdb analysed the PCR reads with MiXCR anew, one entry per CDR3 protein. The sample has about 260,000 distinct CDR3 sequences; around 10% are singletons. This CDR3 has 11 amino acids. Germline V gene sequence: CDR1 DFQATT, CDR2 SNEGSKA (reference sequence). The V end was cut by 0 bases, the J end by 10 bases, with 9 bases between. This clonotype has a count of ten or more. The antigen is unknown. The TCR was taken from a male patient aged 2-15 years who had a stem cell transplant for chronic granulomatous disease, so the T cells may come from the graft donor. The sequencing here drew on peripheral blood, taken 180 days after TCRalphabeta/CD19-depleted stem cell transplant. V usage is TRBV20-1 and J usage is TRBJ1-1; no clear D gene. CDR3 DNA sequence: TGCAGTGCTAGAGACAACCTAGGAGCTTTCTTT. It is translated as CSARDNLGAFF.